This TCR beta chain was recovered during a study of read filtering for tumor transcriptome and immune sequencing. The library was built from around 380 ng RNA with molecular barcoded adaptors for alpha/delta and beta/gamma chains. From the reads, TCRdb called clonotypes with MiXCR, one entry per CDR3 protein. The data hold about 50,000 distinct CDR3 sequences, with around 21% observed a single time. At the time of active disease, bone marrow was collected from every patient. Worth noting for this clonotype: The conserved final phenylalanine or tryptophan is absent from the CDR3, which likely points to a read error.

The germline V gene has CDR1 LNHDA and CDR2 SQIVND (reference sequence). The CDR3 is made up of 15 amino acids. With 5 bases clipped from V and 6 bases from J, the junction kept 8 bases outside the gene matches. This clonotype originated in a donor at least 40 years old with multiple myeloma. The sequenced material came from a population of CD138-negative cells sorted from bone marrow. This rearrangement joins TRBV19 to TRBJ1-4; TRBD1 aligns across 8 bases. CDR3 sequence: CASSSRTGYYEKLFS. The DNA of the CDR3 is TGTGCCAGTAGTTCACGGACAGGGTATTATGAAAAACTGTTTTCT.